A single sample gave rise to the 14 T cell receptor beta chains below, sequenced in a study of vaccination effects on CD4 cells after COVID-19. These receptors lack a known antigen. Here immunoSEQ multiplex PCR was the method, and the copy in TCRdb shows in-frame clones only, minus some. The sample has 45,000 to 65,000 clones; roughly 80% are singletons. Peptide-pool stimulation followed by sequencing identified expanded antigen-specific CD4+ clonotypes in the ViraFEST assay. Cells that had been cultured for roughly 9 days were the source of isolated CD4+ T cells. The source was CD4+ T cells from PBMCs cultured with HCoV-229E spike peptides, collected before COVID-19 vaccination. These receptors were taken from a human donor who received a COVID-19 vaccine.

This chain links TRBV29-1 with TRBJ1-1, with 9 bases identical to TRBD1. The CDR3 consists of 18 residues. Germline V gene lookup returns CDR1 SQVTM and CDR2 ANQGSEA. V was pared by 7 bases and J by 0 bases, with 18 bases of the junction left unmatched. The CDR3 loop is CSAQFPGQGRAMNTEAFF. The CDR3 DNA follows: TGCAGCGCCCAATTCCCGGGACAGGGACGGGCGATGAACACTGAAGCTTTCTTT. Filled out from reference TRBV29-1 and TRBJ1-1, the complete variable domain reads SAVISQKPSRDICQRGTSLTIQCQVDSQVTMMFWYRQQPGQSLTLIATANQGSEATYESGFVIDKFPISRPNLTFSTLTVSNMSPEDSSIYLCSAQFPGQGRAMNTEAFFGQGTRLTVV.

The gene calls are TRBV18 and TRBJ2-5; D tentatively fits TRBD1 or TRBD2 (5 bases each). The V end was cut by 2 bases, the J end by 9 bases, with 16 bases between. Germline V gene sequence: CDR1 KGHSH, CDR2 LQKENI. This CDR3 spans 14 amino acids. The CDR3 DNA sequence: TGTGCCAGCTCACCAGCCAACTCCCGAGGGGCCCAGTACTTC. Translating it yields CASSPANSRGAQYF. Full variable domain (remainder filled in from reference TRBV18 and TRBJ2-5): NAGVMQNPRHLVRRRGQEARLRCSPMKGHSHVYWYRQLPEEGLKFMVYLQKENIIDESGMPKERFSAEFPKEGPSILRIQQVVRGDSAAYFCASSPANSRGAQYFGPGTRLLVL.

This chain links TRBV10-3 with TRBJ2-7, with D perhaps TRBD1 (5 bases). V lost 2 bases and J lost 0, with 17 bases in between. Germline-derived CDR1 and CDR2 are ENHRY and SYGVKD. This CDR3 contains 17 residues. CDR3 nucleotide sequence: TGTGCCATCAGTGAGATTTGGGAACAGGCGTTCTCCTACGAGCAGTACGTC. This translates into CAISEIWEQAFSYEQYV.

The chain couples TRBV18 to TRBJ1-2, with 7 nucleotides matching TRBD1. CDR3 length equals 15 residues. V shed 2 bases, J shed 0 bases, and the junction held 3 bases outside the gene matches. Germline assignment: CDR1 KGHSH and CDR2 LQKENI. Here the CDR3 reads CASSPDRAANYGYTF. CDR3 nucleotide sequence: TGTGCCAGCTCACCAGACAGGGCAGCTAACTATGGCTACACCTTC.

CDR3: CAISLAGGPSDTQYF. CDR3 DNA: TGTGCCATCAGTTTGGCGGGGGGACCATCAGATACGCAGTATTTT. The gene calls are TRBV10-3 and TRBJ2-3, with 8 bases identical to TRBD2. The J segment lost 4 bases and the V segment lost 5 bases, leaving 8 bases of the junction unmatched. This CDR3 is 15 amino acids long. CDR1 ENHRY and CDR2 SYGVKD come from the germline V gene.

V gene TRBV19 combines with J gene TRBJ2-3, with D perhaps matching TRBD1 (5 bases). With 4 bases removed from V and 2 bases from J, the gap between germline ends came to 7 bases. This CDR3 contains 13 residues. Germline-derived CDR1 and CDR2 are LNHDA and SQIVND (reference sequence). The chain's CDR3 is CASSKQVTDTQYF. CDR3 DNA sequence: TGTGCCAGTAGTAAACAGGTCACAGATACGCAGTATTTT.

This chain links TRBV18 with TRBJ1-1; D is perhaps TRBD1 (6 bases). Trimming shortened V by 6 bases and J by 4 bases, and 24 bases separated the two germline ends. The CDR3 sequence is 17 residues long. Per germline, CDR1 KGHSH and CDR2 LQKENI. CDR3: CASSPSTSSGVSTEAFF. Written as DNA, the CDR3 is TGTGCCAGCTCCCCATCAACCTCTTCAGGGGTTAGCACTGAAGCTTTCTTT.

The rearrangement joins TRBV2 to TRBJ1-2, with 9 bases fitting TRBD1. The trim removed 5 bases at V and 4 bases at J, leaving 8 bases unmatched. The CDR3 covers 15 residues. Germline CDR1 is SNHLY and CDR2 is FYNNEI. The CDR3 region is CASSLGTGRSYGYTF. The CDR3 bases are TGTGCCAGCAGTCTTGGGACAGGGAGGTCCTATGGCTACACCTTC.

The CDR3 region has the DNA TGTGCCAGCAGTTCCCGGGACGGTACCGCTTCTCGGGGCTACACCTTC. Translating it yields CASSSRDGTASRGYTF. The chain links TRBV28 to TRBJ1-2, with D possibly matching TRBD1 (5 bases). The CDR3 has 16 residues. Trimming removed 4 bases from V and 8 bases from J, with 23 bases in between. Looked up from germline, CDR1 is MDHEN and CDR2 is SYDVKM.

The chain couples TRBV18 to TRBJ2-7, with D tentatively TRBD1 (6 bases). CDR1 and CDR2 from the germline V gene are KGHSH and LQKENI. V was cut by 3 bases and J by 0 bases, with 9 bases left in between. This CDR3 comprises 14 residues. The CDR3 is CASSPDRSSYEQYV. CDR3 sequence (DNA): TGTGCCAGCTCACCGGACAGAAGCTCCTACGAGCAGTACGTC.

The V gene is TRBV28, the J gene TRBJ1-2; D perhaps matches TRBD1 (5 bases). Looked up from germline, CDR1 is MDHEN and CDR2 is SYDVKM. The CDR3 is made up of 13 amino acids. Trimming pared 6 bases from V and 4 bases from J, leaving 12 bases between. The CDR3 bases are TGTGCCAGCAGCTTAGGGACGTCCTATGGCTACACCTTC. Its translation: CASSLGTSYGYTF.

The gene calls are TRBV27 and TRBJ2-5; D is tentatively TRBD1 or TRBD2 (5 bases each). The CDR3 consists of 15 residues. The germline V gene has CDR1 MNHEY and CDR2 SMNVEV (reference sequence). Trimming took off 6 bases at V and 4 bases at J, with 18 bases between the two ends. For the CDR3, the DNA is TGTGCCAGCAGCCCTAGGGGACCCCTCCCAGAGACCCAGTACTTC. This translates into CASSPRGPLPETQYF.

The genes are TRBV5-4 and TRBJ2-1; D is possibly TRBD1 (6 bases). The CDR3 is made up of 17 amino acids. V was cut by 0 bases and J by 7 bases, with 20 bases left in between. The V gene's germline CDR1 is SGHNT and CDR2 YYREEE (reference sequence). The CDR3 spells CASSLVLFGQRVNEQFF. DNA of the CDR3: TGTGCCAGCAGCTTGGTCCTTTTTGGACAGAGAGTTAATGAGCAGTTCTTC.

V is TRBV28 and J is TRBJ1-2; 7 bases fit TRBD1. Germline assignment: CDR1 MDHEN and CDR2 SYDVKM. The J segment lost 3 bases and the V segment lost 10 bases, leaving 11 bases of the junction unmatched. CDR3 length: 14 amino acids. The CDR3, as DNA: TGTGCCACCAGACAGGGAGGGTTAGACTATGGCTACACCTTC. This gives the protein CATRQGGLDYGYTF.